This entry concerns a single T cell receptor beta chain. Its antigen remains unidentified. This entry belongs to a study of T cell responses to AZD1222 COVID-19 vaccine. Study overall: Second-dose groups at about 4 or about 12 weeks were pooled.

Findings of the study overall: It should be noted that donors were predominantly white British and more often female, and clonal diversity was possibly underestimated. Seropositive status at baseline applied to only a handful of AZD1222 recipients. Nearly half of the spike-specific TCRs reportedly recognize variant regions that carry no mutations.

Per germline, CDR1 MNHEY and CDR2 SMNVEV (reference sequence). The V and J ends lost 5 bases and 5 bases respectively, with 12 bases between them. The CDR3 consists of 13 residues. Clones were read by immunoSEQ multiplex PCR, and TCRdb kept only the in-frame ones, dropping some. The sample has about 130,000 clones, 85% to 90% seen once. The sequenced sample was peripheral blood, obtained on day 0 of AZD1222 vaccination. The chain employs TRBV27 and TRBJ1-1, with D possibly being TRBD1 (5 bases). This TCR was recovered from an adult in good health. CDR3 coding DNA: TGTGCCAGCAGTCCCCAGGGTAGGACTGAAGCTTTCTTT. The encoded protein is CASSPQGRTEAFF.